Shown below are 32 T cell receptor beta chains from a single sample sequenced in a study of T cell repertoires in cytomegalovirus infection. One entry per CDR3 protein, called by TCRdb with MiXCR from the reads. The data hold hundreds of thousands of distinct CDR3 sequences, with roughly a tenth observed a single time. Input material: PBMCs. The receptor set was obtained from a human donor in good health (CMV status not recorded). Some clones in this sample may be carry-over from other donors' samples.

This clonotype was observed at least ten times. V is TRBV29-1 and J is TRBJ2-1, with D possibly matching TRBD2 (5 bases). CDR3 length equals 11 residues. V gave up 3 bases and J gave up 7 bases, with 7 bases separating them. Germline CDR1 is SQVTM and CDR2 is ANQGSEA. CDR3 sequence (DNA): TGCAGCGTTGACGGGGTTAATGAGCAGTTCTTC. Its translation is CSVDGVNEQFF.

This clonotype was seen at least ten times. Its ends do not fully match the called genes, so a read error is possible. The chain carries TRBV7-7 and TRBJ2-1, with D possibly being TRBD1 (6 bases). The germline V gene encodes CDR1 SSHAT and CDR2 FNYEAQ (reference sequence). The CDR3 sequence is 14 residues long. The CDR3 DNA is TGTGCTAGCAGCTTAGGGGGTCGGGGAGTGGAGCAGTTCTTC. This sequence encodes CASSLGGRGVEQFF.

There are many counts of this clonotype. This chain joins TRBV29-1 and TRBJ2-5, with a possible D match to TRBD1 (5 bases). Germline-derived CDR1 and CDR2 are SQVTM and ANQGSEA. This CDR3 region has 12 residues. Trimming left V 8 bases short and J 0 bases short, with 10 bases between. CDR3 nucleotide sequence: TGCAGCTTTAGCAGGGACCAAGAGACCCAGTACTTC. Amino acids: CSFSRDQETQYF.

This clonotype was observed many times. The chain joins TRBV20-1 to TRBJ2-3; the D is unclear. The CDR3 totals 10 residues. V was pared by 6 bases and J by 5 bases, with 6 bases between. Germline lookup yields CDR1 DFQATT and CDR2 SNEGSKA (reference sequence). CDR3 residues: CSAAKDTQYF. CDR3 nucleotides: TGCAGTGCCGCCAAAGATACGCAGTATTTT.

This clonotype appeared a few times. The rearrangement joins TRBV28 to TRBJ1-2; D is possibly TRBD1 (6 bases). This CDR3 is built from 14 residues. Germline assignment: CDR1 MDHEN and CDR2 SYDVKM. Trimming pared 5 bases from V and 4 bases from J, leaving 14 bases between. The CDR3 region has the DNA TGTGCCAGCAGTCCCGGACAGCCCCCCTATGGCTACACCTTC. Encoded protein: CASSPGQPPYGYTF.

This clonotype was picked up many times. V and J are TRBV19 and TRBJ2-3; 7 positions match TRBD2. Germline loops: CDR1 LNHDA, CDR2 SQIVND (reference sequence). The CDR3 sequence is 16 residues long. V was clipped by 6 bases and J by 1 base; unmatched bases: 10. CDR3 loop: CASRGGGSGGTDTQYF. As DNA, the CDR3 is TGTGCCAGTAGGGGGGGGGGATCGGGGGGCACAGATACGCAGTATTTT.

The gene calls are TRBV9 and TRBJ2-7; D may be TRBD1 (6 bases). Germline V CDR1 and CDR2: SGDLS, YYNGEE. The CDR3 is made up of 15 amino acids. V lost 0 bases and J lost 1, with 11 bases in between. Written as DNA, the CDR3 is TGTGCCAGCAGCGTAGGGCAGGGGAGATCCTACGAGCAGTACTTC. It encodes CASSVGQGRSYEQYF.

The genes are TRBV20-1 and TRBJ1-5, with D tentatively TRBD1 (5 bases). The germline gives CDR1 DFQATT, CDR2 SNEGSKA (reference sequence). V gave up 1 base and J gave up 4 bases, with 11 bases separating them. The length of the CDR3 is 14 residues. The CDR3 bases are TGCAGTGCTAGAGTCGGGACCGCTAATCAGCCCCAGCATTTT. Its protein product is CSARVGTANQPQHF.

Many counts were recorded for this clonotype. The rearrangement uses TRBV7-9 and TRBJ2-7, with TRBD2 identical over 7 bases. The CDR3 runs to 12 residues. CDR1 is SEHNR and CDR2 is FQNEAQ in the germline V gene (reference sequence). With 3 bases clipped from V and 7 bases from J, the junction kept 3 bases outside the gene matches. The CDR3: CASSLGRGEQYF. The CDR3 bases are TGTGCCAGCAGCTTGGGGAGGGGTGAGCAGTACTTC.

Many counts were recorded for this clonotype. The V gene is TRBV7-9, the J gene TRBJ2-2; TRBD2 aligns across 8 bases. V lost 8 bases to trimming and J lost 6 bases; unmatched junction nucleotides: 5. Germline-derived CDR1 and CDR2 are SEHNR and FQNEAQ (reference sequence). The CDR3 consists of 13 residues. CDR3 DNA sequence: TGTGCCAGCTTGGCGGGGGGTGCCGGGGAGCTGTTTTTT. It yields the protein CASLAGGAGELFF.

This clonotype was observed many times. CDR3 nucleotide sequence: TGTGCCAGCTCACAACAGGACAGGGCGCCCTACACTGAAGCTTTCTTT. The encoded protein is CASSQQDRAPYTEAFF. This chain links TRBV18 with TRBJ1-1, with 8 bases that match TRBD1. Germline CDR1 and CDR2: KGHSH and LQKENI. The CDR3 runs 16 residues. V was pared by 4 bases and J by 3 bases, with 10 bases of the junction left unmatched.

This clonotype has just a few counts. The gene calls are TRBV13 and TRBJ1-2; D remains unclear. This CDR3 has 12 amino acids. Germline-derived CDR1 and CDR2 are PRHDT and FYEKMQ (reference sequence). V lost 5 bases to trimming and J lost 8 bases, with 12 bases between them. The CDR3 DNA reads as TGTGCCAGCAGCCCGAGCGGCCTCGGCTACACCTTC. Translating gives CASSPSGLGYTF.

This clonotype was observed many times. V usage is TRBV6-5 and J usage is TRBJ1-5; the D gene is possibly TRBD1 (5 bases). V dropped 3 bases and J dropped 3 bases, with 12 bases sitting between them. The CDR3 sequence is 15 residues long. Germline values: CDR1 MNHEY, CDR2 SVGAGI. Here the CDR3 DNA reads TGTGCCAGCAGTTATTCCCAGGGCCCCAATCAGCCCCAGCATTTT. Protein: CASSYSQGPNQPQHF.

This clonotype was recorded at least ten times. The genes are TRBV2 and TRBJ1-6; tentative D call: TRBD1 (5 bases). Trimming left V 5 bases short and J 0 bases short, with 11 bases between. The CDR3 spans 16 residues. Germline V gene data show CDR1 as SNHLY and CDR2 as FYNNEI. The CDR3 coding sequence is TGTGCCAGCAGTAATACCGACAGCTCCTATAATTCACCCCTCCACTTT. Amino acids: CASSNTDSSYNSPLHF.

This clonotype was recorded many times. V usage is TRBV29-1 and J usage is TRBJ2-1; D is ambiguous. CDR3 length equals 15 residues. V lost 7 bases and J lost 0, with 16 bases in between. CDR1 is SQVTM and CDR2 is ANQGSEA in the germline V gene. The CDR3 here is CSATTLSRSYNEQFF. For the CDR3, the DNA is TGCAGCGCTACAACGCTGTCCCGCTCCTACAATGAGCAGTTCTTC.

This clonotype was observed a handful of times. The V gene is TRBV20-1, the J gene TRBJ2-5, with TRBD1 as a possible D gene (6 bases). The ends were cut back, 3 bases at V and 2 bases at J, with 19 bases in the middle. This CDR3 is built from 16 residues. The germline V gene has CDR1 DFQATT and CDR2 SNEGSKA (reference sequence). CDR3 nucleotide sequence: TGCAGTGCTAGGGCTCTCCGGACAGAACAACAAGAGACCCAGTACTTC. Translating gives CSARALRTEQQETQYF.

Concerning this clonotype: A much larger clone differs from this one at a single base, so this may be a read error. This chain uses TRBV28 with TRBJ1-3; the D gene is possibly TRBD1 (5 bases). Germline assignment: CDR1 MDHEN and CDR2 SYDVKM. CDR3 size: 14 residues. The CDR3 spells CASTEGITGTTIYF. For the CDR3, the DNA is TGTGCCAGCACAGAGGGGATCACTGGAACCACCATATATTTT.

This clonotype was seen ten or more times. The chain couples TRBV7-9 to TRBJ2-3; 7 nucleotides match TRBD2. This CDR3 is built from 15 residues. The J segment lost 1 base and the V segment lost 2 bases, leaving 3 bases of the junction unmatched. Germline V CDR1 and CDR2: SEHNR, FQNEAQ (reference sequence). CDR3 in amino acids: CASSLTGLGTDTQYF. CDR3 coding DNA: TGTGCCAGCAGCTTAACCGGACTAGGCACAGATACGCAGTATTTT.

This clonotype was recorded at least ten times. This chain links TRBV7-9 with TRBJ1-1; TRBD1 might be the D (6 bases). CDR3 length: 12 residues. Germline CDR1 SEHNR, CDR2 FQNEAQ (reference sequence). The V end was cut by 5 bases, the J end by 6 bases, with 10 bases between. The CDR3 loop reads CASSEQGPEAFF. As DNA, the CDR3 is TGTGCCAGCAGCGAACAGGGCCCTGAAGCTTTCTTT.

This clonotype appeared many times. The chain links TRBV28 to TRBJ2-7; D is uncertain. The germline V gene has CDR1 MDHEN and CDR2 SYDVKM. The CDR3 sequence is 14 residues long. V was clipped by 5 bases and J by 2 bases, with 13 bases between them. CDR3: CASSASRFPYEQYV. CDR3 nucleotides: TGTGCCAGCAGTGCTTCCCGTTTTCCCTACGAGCAGTACGTC.

This rearrangement joins TRBV7-9 to TRBJ1-4, with unresolved D. Trimming cost V 4 bases and J 4 bases, with 4 bases left between them. This CDR3 has 12 residues. Germline V gene data show CDR1 as SEHNR and CDR2 as FQNEAQ (reference sequence). The CDR3 DNA sequence: TGTGCCAGCAGCTGGAGTAATGAAAAACTGTTTTTT. It specifies CASSWSNEKLFF.

The table lists this clonotype with many counts. This chain joins TRBV5-4 and TRBJ2-1; 8 bases fit TRBD2. The CDR3 length is 17 residues. Trimming at V came to 4 bases and at J to 0 bases, leaving 9 bases not matched to a gene. CDR1 and CDR2 (germline): SGHNT, YYREEE (reference sequence). The chain's CDR3 is CASSGRGGRSSYNEQFF. In DNA, the CDR3 is TGTGCCAGCAGCGGACGCGGGGGGCGGAGCTCCTACAATGAGCAGTTCTTC.

This clonotype was counted a few times. This chain uses TRBV5-5 with TRBJ2-1, with 9 bases matching TRBD2. J was trimmed by 7 bases and V by 3 bases; bases with no gene match: 11. The CDR3 loop spans 16 amino acids. The germline gives CDR1 SGHKS, CDR2 YYEKEE (reference sequence). DNA for the CDR3: TGTGCCAGCAGCTATTCTGCGGGGGGGCAAACGAATGAGCAGTTCTTC. Translation: CASSYSAGGQTNEQFF. Using reference TRBV5-5 and TRBJ2-1 for the parts outside the CDR3, the full variable domain is DAGVTQSPTHLIKTRGQQVTLRCSPISGHKSVSWYQQVLGQGPQFIFQYYEKEERGRGNFPDRFSARQFPNYSSELNVNALLLGDSALYLCASSYSAGGQTNEQFFGPGTRLTVL.

There are a few counts of this clonotype. Mismatch with germline at one junction end may stem from a read error. J is TRBJ2-5 and V is TRBV4-1; no firm D call. In germline, CDR1 is MGHRA, CDR2 YSYEKL. The CDR3 length is 16 residues. This chain's CDR3 is CASSQTPRQQQETQYF. The DNA for the CDR3 is TGTGCCAGCAGCCAAACCCCCCGACAACAACAAGAGACCCAGTACTTC.

J is TRBJ1-6 and V is TRBV20-1; 10 bases fit TRBD1. Germline lookup yields CDR1 DFQATT and CDR2 SNEGSKA (reference sequence). This CDR3 contains 14 residues. Trimming took 3 bases from V and 8 from J; bases not matched to a gene: 4. CDR3 residues: CSARGTGDDSPLHF. The CDR3 DNA reads TGCAGTGCTAGGGGGACAGGGGATGATTCACCCCTCCACTTT.

This clonotype was recorded many times. The chain joins TRBV7-9 to TRBJ2-7; 9 positions agree with TRBD1. CDR3 size: 15 residues. The J segment lost 6 bases and the V segment lost 0 bases, leaving 6 bases of the junction unmatched. Germline V lookup: CDR1 SEHNR, CDR2 FQNEAQ (reference sequence). Written as DNA, the CDR3 is TGTGCCAGCAGCTTAGCGAAGGGACAGGGAGGCGAGCAGTACTTC. Its protein product is CASSLAKGQGGEQYF.

This clonotype was found many times. The chain carries TRBV7-2 and TRBJ2-1, with a weak D call TRBD1 (5 bases). Germline V gives CDR1 SGHTA, CDR2 FQGNSA. The CDR3 loop spans 13 amino acids. V gave up 5 bases and J gave up 2 bases, with 7 bases separating them. CDR3 bases: TGTGCCAGCAGCCCAGGGACCTACAATGAGCAGTTCTTC. It yields the protein CASSPGTYNEQFF.

This clonotype has a count of ten or more. This sequence joins TRBV12-3 or TRBV12-4 and TRBJ2-6; D is unresolved. The CDR3 length is 17 residues. V shed 5 bases and J shed 2 bases, with 16 bases lying between them. The chain's CDR3 is CASSPSPQGPGANVLTF. The CDR3 DNA reads TGTGCCAGCAGTCCCTCCCCCCAAGGTCCTGGGGCCAACGTCCTGACTTTC.

There are many counts of this clonotype. This CDR3 reads CASSATGGYGEKLFF. Here the CDR3 DNA reads TGTGCCAGCAGCGCGACAGGGGGTTATGGTGAAAAACTGTTTTTT. The chain employs TRBV7-2 and TRBJ1-4; 9 nucleotides line up with TRBD1. This CDR3 comprises 15 residues. The V gene's germline CDR1 is SGHTA and CDR2 FQGNSA. J was trimmed by 7 bases and V by 5 bases; bases with no gene match: 8.

This clonotype was observed at least ten times. This chain uses TRBV4-1 with TRBJ1-3; possibly TRBD1 for D (5 bases). V shed 1 base and J shed 4 bases, with 11 bases lying between them. Germline lookup yields CDR1 MGHRA and CDR2 YSYEKL. The CDR3 has 15 residues. CDR3 nucleotide sequence: TGCGCCAGCAGCCAAGCCGGACAAACGGGAAACACCATATATTTT. As protein: CASSQAGQTGNTIYF.

This clonotype was detected only a few times. V is TRBV20-1 and J is TRBJ2-7, with 7 bases that match TRBD1. The CDR3 sequence is 12 residues long. Trimming took 6 bases from V and 3 from J; bases not matched to a gene: 5. Germline V gene lookup returns CDR1 DFQATT and CDR2 SNEGSKA (reference sequence). This CDR3 reads CSAPGDSYEQYV. The CDR3 DNA follows: TGCAGTGCGCCAGGGGACAGCTACGAGCAGTACGTC.

The chain combines TRBV7-9 with TRBJ1-1; D is possibly TRBD1 (5 bases). The V gene lost 2 bases and the J gene lost 7 bases, with 14 bases spanning the gap. CDR1 and CDR2 (germline): SEHNR, FQNEAQ (reference sequence). CDR3 size: 14 residues. The CDR3 spells CASSLRTGAGEAFF. CDR3 bases: TGTGCCAGCAGCTTAAGGACCGGGGCGGGTGAAGCTTTCTTT.